The T cell receptor beta chain described here comes from a study of blood T cell repertoires in COVID-19. As originally analysed: Researchers report that nucleated cell counts were estimated from reference gene primer amplification. Sequencing used immunoSEQ multiplex PCR; TCRdb keeps in-frame clones, though not all of them. V and J calls and clone size come straight from that table; D and trimming were deduced from the DNA. There are about 160,000 clones in the sample; about 92% occur only once, and over 15% lies in the top ten. The CDR3 is 13 amino acids. Germline V lookup: CDR1 ENHRY, CDR2 SYGVKD. V was pared by 10 bases and J by 5 bases, with 5 bases of the junction left unmatched.

Specimen: peripheral blood. The chain has TRBV10-3 and TRBJ1-6, with TRBD1 identical over 7 bases. The TCR sequence derives from a man in his sixties with active or convalescent COVID-19. CDR3 region: CATVDRDNSPLHF. Here the CDR3 DNA reads TGTGCCACCGTAGACAGGGATAATTCACCCCTCCACTTT.